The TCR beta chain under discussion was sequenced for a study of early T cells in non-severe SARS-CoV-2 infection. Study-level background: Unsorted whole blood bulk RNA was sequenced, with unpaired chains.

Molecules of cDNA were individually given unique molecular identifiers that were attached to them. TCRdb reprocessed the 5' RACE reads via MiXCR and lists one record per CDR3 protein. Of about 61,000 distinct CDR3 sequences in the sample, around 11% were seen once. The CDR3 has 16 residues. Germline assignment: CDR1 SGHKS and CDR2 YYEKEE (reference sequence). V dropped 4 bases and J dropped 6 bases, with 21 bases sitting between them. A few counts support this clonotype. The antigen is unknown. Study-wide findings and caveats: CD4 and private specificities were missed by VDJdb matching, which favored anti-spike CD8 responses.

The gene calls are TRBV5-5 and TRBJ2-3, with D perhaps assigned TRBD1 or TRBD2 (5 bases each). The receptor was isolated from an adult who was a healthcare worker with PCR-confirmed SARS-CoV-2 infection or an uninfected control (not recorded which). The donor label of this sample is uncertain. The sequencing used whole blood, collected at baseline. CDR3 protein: CASSPPRTGQKDTQYF. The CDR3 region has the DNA TGTGCCAGCAGCCCGCCCCGGACGGGGCAGAAGGATACGCAGTATTTT.